Listed here is a single TCR beta chain. Its antigen is unknown. UMIs and a universal primer site were added when TCR cDNA was made by 5'RACE template switching. Each CDR3 protein gets one entry after TCRdb re-called the 5' RACE reads with MiXCR. The sample lists about 350,000 distinct CDR3 sequences, around 13% seen once, with 2.5% to 4% in the top ten. V was clipped by 0 bases and J by 1 base, with 9 bases between them. There are 15 residues in the CDR3. Germline V gene data show CDR1 as SGHRS and CDR2 as YFSETQ. This specimen belongs to a study of T cells after yellow fever vaccination. Study-level points and caveats: Booster sampling recovered most clones from primary vaccination (roughly 97% CD4, just over 85% CD8). Researchers cautioned that FACS-sorted repertoires could harbor abundant clonotypes contaminating from the bulk population. A minor fraction of clonotypes spanned both CD4 and CD8 compartments.

Sequenced here: CD4+ T cells sorted from PBMCs, sampled 15 days after the yellow fever booster vaccination. The J gene is TRBJ2-3, the V gene TRBV5-1; the D is unclear. This receptor was taken from a man between 18 and 29 years old who received the YFV17D yellow fever vaccine. CDR3 region: CASSLGPPGTDTQYF. CDR3 sequence (DNA): TGCGCCAGCAGCTTGGGGCCGCCGGGCACAGATACGCAGTATTTT.